The TCR beta chain under discussion was sequenced for a study of breast tumors, draining lymph nodes, adjacent tissues. This clonotype was picked up many times. The antigen is unknown. Regarding the study as a whole: Compared with lymph nodes, tumors were less diverse; compared with nontumor tissue, more. Findings are consistent with lymph node origin and intratumoral expansion of most tumor T cells. The lymph node origin of tumor T cells was framed as consistent with a hypothesis, not demonstrated. Compared with basal-like, luminal-like tumors shared significantly more repertoire with nontumor tissue.

TCRdb used MiXCR to reprocess the multiplex PCR reads, holding one entry per CDR3 protein. The sample holds around 100,000 distinct CDR3 sequences, less than 25% seen once. The lymph nodes were axillary draining lymph nodes from breast cancer patients. The sample was axillary lymph node tissue. This TCR was recovered from a female donor with breast cancer. Some clones in this sample may be carry-over from other donors' samples.

As DNA, the CDR3 is TGTGCCAGCTCACCAGACCCACAGAGAGGTGGCTACACCTTC. Amino acid sequence: CASSPDPQRGGYTF. The V and J genes are TRBV18 and TRBJ1-2; no clear D. Looked up from germline, CDR1 is KGHSH and CDR2 is LQKENI. Trimming pared 2 bases from V and 7 bases from J, leaving 14 bases between. The CDR3 totals 14 residues.